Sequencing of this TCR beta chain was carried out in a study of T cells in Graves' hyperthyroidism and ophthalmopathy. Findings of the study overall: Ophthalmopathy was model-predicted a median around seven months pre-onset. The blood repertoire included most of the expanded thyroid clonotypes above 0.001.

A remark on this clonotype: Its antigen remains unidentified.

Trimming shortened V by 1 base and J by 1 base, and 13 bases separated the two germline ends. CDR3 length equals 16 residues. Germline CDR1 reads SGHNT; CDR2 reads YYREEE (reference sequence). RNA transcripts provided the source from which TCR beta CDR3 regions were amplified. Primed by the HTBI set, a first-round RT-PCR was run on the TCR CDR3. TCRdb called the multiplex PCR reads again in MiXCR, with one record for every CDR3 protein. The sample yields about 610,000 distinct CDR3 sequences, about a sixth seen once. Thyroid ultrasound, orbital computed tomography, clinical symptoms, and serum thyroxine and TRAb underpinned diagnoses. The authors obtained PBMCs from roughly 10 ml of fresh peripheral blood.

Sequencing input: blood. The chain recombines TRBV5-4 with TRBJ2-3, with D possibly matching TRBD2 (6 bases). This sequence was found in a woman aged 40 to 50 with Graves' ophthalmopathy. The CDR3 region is CASSLRGWEGTDTQYF. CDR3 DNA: TGTGCCAGCAGCTTGCGGGGGTGGGAGGGCACAGATACGCAGTATTTT.